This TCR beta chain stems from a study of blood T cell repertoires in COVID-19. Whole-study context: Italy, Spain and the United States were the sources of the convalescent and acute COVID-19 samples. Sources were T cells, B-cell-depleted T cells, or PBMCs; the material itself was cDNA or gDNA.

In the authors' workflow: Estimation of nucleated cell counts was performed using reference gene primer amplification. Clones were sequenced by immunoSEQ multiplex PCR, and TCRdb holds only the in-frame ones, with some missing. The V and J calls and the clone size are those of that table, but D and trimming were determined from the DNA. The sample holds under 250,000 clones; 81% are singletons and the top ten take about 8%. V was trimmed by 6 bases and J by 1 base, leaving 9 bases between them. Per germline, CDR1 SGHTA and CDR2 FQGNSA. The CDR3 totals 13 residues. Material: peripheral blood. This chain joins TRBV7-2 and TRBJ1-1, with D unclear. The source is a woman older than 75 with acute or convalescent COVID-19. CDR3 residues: CASRTPGNTEAFF. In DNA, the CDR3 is TGTGCCAGCAGGACCCCAGGGAACACTGAAGCTTTCTTT.